This T cell receptor (beta chain) was captured in a study of cytomegalovirus exposure and HLA in healthy donors. Turning to the study itself: As released early, the data held roughly 85 million unique TCRs from HLA-typed donors.

With V trimmed by 1 base and J by 9 bases, 4 bases remained unmatched. The CDR3 is made up of 15 amino acids. CDR1 SGHNT and CDR2 YENEEA come from the germline V gene. It was with 60 Vbeta and 13 Jbeta primers that the PCR ran. The data were produced by immunoSEQ multiplex PCR, yet TCRdb's version contains in-frame clones alone and is incomplete. The sample comprises over 150,000 clones, over 70% of which are singletons, and 5.5% to 7.5% rests with the top ten. The sample holds a few counts of this clone. Its specificity is unknown. Broader study findings: Earlier findings revealed that most TCR beta V segments proved productive either about 90% or about 30% of the time. In a later analysis, HLA-associated TCR beta chains were more clonally expanded than equally common others.

V gene TRBV11-3 combines with J gene TRBJ1-6, with 9 positions matching TRBD1. The source material was PBMCs. The TCR was taken from a young man in good health and CMV-seropositive. The CDR3 DNA follows: TGTGCCAGCAGCTTAGGGGACAGGGCCGGTTCACCCCTCCACTTT. As protein: CASSLGDRAGSPLHF.